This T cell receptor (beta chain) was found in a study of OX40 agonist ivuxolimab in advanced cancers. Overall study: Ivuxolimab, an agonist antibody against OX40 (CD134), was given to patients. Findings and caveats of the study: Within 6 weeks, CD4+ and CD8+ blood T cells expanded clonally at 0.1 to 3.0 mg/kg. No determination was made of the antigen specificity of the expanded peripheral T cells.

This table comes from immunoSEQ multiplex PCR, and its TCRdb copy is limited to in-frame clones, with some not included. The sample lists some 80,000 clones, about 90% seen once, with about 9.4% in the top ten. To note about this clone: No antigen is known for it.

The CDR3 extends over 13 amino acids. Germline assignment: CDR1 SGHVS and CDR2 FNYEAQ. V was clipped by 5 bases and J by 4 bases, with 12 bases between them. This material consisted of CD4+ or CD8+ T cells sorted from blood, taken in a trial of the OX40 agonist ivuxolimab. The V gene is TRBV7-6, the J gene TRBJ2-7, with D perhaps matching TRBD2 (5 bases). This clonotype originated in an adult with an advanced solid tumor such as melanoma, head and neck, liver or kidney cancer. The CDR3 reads CASSRGLAYEQYF. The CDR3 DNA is TGTGCCAGCAGCCGGGGTTTGGCGTACGAGCAGTACTTC.